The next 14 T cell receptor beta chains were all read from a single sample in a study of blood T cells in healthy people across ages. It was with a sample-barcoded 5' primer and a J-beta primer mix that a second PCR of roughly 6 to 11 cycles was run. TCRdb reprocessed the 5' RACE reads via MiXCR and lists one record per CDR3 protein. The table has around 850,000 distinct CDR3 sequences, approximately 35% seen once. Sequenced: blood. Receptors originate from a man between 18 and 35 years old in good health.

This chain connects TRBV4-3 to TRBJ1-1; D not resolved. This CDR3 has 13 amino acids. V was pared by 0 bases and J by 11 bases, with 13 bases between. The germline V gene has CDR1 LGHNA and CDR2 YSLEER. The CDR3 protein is CASSQEAGRMAFF. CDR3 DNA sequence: TGCGCCAGCAGCCAAGAGGCCGGCAGGATGGCTTTCTTT.

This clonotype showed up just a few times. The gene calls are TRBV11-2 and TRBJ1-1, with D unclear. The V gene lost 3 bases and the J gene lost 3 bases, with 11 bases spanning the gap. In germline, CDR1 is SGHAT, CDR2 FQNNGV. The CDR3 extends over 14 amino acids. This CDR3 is CASSFNSGDTEAFF. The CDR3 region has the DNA TGTGCCAGCAGCTTTAATAGCGGTGACACTGAAGCTTTCTTT.

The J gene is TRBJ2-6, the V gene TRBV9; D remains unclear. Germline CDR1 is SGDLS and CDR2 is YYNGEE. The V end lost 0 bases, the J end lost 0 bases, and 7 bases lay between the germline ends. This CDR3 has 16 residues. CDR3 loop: CASSVASDSGANVLTF. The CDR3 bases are TGTGCCAGCAGCGTAGCCAGCGACTCTGGGGCCAACGTCCTGACTTTC.

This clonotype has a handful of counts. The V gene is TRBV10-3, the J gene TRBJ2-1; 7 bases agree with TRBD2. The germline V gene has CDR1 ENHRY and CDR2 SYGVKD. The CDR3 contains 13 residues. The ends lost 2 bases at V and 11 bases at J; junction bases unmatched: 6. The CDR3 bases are TGTGCCATCAGTGAGGGGGAGGGAGGAAAGCAGTTCTTC. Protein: CAISEGEGGKQFF.

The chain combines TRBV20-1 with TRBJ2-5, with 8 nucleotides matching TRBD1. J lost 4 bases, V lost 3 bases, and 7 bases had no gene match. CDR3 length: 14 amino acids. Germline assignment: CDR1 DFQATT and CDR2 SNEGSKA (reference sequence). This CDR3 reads CSASVPTGGETQYF. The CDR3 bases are TGCAGTGCTAGTGTGCCTACAGGGGGAGAGACCCAGTACTTC.

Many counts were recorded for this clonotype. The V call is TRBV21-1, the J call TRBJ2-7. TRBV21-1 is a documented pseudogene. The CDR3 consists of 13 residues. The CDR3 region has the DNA TGTGCCAACACCTCGACACCGGACTACGAGCAGTACTTC. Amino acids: CANTSTPDYEQYF.

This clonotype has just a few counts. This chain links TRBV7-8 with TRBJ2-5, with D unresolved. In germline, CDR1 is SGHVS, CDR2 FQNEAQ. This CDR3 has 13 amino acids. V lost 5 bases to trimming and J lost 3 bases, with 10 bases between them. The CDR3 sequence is CASSTHRKETQYF. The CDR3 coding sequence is TGTGCCAGCAGCACTCACAGAAAAGAGACCCAGTACTTC.

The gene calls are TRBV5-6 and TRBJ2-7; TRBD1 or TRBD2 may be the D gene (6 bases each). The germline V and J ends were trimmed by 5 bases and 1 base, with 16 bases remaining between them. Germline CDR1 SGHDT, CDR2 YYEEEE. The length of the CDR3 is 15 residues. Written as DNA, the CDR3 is TGTGCCAGCAGGGTGCGGGACAAGGGATCCTACGAGCAGTACTTC. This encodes CASRVRDKGSYEQYF.

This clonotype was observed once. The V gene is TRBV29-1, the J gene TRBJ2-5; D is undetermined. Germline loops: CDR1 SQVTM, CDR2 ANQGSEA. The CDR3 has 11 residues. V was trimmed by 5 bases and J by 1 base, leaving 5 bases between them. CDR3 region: CSVSGQETQYF. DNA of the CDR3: TGCAGCGTTAGTGGCCAAGAGACCCAGTACTTC.

Here the CDR3 reads CASSKKSGDRFYEQYF. Here the CDR3 DNA reads TGTGCCAGCAGCAAGAAATCAGGGGACAGGTTCTACGAGCAGTACTTC. J is TRBJ2-7 and V is TRBV21-1; the table's D call, TRBD1, was not checked against the DNA. TRBV21-1 is an annotated pseudogene. This CDR3 is 16 amino acids long.

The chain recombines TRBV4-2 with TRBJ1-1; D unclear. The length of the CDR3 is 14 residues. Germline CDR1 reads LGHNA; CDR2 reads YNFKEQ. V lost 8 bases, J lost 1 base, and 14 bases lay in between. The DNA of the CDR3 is TGTGCCAGCCAAAGGCGGTCAGAGAACACTGAAGCTTTCTTT. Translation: CASQRRSENTEAFF.

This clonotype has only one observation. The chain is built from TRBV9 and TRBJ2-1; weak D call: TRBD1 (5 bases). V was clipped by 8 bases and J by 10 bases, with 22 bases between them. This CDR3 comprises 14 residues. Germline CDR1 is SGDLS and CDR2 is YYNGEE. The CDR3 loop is CASSIRAGFDEQFF. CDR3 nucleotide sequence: TGTGCCAGTAGTATCCGGGCAGGGTTCGACGAGCAGTTCTTC. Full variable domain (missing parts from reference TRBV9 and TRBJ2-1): DSGVTQTPKHLITATGQRVTLRCSPRSGDLSVYWYQQSLDQGLQFLIQYYNGEERAKGNILERFSAQQFPDLHSELNLSSLELGDSALYFCASSIRAGFDEQFFGPGTRLTVL.

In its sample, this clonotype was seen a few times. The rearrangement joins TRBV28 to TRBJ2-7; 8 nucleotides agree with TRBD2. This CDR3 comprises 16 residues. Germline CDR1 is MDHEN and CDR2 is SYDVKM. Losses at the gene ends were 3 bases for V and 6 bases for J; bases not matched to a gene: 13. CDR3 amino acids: CASSLSKGAGGFEQYF. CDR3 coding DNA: TGTGCCAGCAGTTTGTCAAAAGGCGCGGGGGGATTCGAGCAGTACTTC.

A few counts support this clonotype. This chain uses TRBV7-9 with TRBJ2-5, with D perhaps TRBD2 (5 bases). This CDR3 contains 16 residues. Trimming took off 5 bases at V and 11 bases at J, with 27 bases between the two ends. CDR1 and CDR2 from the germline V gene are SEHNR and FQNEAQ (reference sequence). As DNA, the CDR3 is TGTGCCAGCAGCCGCCGACTGGACTTAGCCTACAATGAGCAGTACTTC. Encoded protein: CASSRRLDLAYNEQYF.